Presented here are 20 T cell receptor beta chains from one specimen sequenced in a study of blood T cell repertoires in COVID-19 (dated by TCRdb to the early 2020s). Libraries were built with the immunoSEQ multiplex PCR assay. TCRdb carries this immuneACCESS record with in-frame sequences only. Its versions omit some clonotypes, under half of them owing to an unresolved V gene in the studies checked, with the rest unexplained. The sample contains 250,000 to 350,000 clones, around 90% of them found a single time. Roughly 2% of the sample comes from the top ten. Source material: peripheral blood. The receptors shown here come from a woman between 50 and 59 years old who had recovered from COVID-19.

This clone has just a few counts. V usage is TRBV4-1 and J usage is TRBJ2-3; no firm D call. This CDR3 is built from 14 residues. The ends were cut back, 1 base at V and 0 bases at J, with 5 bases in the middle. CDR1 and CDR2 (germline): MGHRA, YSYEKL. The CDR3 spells CASSQVQSTDTQYF. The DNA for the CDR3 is TGCGCCAGCAGCCAAGTTCAGAGCACAGATACGCAGTATTTT.

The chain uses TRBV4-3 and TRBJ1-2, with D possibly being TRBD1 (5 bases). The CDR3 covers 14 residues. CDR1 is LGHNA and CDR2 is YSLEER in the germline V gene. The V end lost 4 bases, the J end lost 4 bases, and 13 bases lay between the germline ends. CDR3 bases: TGCGCCAGCAGCCGGGCCGGGGGTCCCTATGGCTACACCTTC. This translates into CASSRAGGPYGYTF.

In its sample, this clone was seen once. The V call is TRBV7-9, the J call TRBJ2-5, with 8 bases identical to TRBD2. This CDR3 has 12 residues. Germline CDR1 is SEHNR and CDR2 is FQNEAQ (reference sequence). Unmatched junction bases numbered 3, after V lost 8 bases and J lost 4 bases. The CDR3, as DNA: TGTGCCAGCCAGCGGGGGTTAGAGACCCAGTACTTC. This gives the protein CASQRGLETQYF. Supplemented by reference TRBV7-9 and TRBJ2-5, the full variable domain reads DTGVSQNPRHKITKRGQNVTFRCDPISEHNRLYWYRQTLGQGPEFLTYFQNEAQLEKSRLLSDRFSAERPKGSFSTLEIQRTEQGDSAMYLCASQRGLETQYFGPGTRLLVL.

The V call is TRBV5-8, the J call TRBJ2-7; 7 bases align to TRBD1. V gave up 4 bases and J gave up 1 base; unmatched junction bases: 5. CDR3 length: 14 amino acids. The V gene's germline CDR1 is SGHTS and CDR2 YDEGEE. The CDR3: CASSPHRGSYEQYF. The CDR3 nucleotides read TGTGCCAGCAGCCCCCACAGGGGTTCCTACGAGCAGTACTTC.

Written as DNA, the CDR3 is TGTGCCAGCAGCTTAGCGAGGGGACTAGCGGGGGGGCCCTCAACAGATACGCAGTATTTT. Its translation: CASSLARGLAGGPSTDTQYF. The chain couples TRBV7-2 to TRBJ2-3; the match to TRBD2 covers 16 bases. CDR3 length: 20 residues. Germline V CDR1 and CDR2: SGHTA, FQGNSA. Trimming at V came to 0 bases and at J to 3 bases, leaving 9 bases not matched to a gene. Full variable domain (outside the CDR3, taken from reference TRBV7-2 and TRBJ2-3): GAGVSQSPSNKVTEKGKDVELRCDPISGHTALYWYRQSLGQGLEFLIYFQGNSAPDKSGLPSDRFSAERTGGSVSTLTIQRTQQEDSAVYLCASSLARGLAGGPSTDTQYFGPGTRLTVL.

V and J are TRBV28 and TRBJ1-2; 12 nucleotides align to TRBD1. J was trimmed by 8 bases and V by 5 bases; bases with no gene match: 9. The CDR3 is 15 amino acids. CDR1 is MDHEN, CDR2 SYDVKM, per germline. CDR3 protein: CASSLPGQGARGYTF. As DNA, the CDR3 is TGTGCCAGCAGTCTACCGGGACAGGGGGCACGCGGCTACACCTTC.

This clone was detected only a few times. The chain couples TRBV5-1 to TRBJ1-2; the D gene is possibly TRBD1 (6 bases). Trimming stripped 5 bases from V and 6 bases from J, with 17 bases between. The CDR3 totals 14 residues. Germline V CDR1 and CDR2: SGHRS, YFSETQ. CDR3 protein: CASRTNSQGHGYTF. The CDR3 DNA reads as TGCGCCAGCAGAACGAACTCACAGGGCCATGGCTACACCTTC.

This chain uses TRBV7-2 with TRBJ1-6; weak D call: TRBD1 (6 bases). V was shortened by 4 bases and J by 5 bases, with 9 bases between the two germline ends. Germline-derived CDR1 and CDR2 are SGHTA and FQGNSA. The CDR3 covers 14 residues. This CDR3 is CASSYRQDNSPLHF. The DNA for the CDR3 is TGTGCCAGCAGCTACCGACAGGATAATTCACCCCTCCACTTT.

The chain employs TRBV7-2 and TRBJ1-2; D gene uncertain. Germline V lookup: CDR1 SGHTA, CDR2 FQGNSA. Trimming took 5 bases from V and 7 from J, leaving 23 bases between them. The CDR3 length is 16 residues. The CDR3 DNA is TGTGCCAGCAGCCTCAACCGGGATTTACTTAACCTTGGCTACACCTTC. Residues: CASSLNRDLLNLGYTF.

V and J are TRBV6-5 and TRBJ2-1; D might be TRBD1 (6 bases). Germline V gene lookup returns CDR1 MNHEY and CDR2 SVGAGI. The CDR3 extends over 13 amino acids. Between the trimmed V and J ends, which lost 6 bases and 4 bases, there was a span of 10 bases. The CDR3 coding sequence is TGTGCCAGCAGAGACGGGACATACAATGAGCAGTTCTTC. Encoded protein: CASRDGTYNEQFF.

CDR3 DNA sequence: TGCGCCAGCAGGCCGACAGGGGGCAACTATGGCTACACCTTC. Protein sequence: CASRPTGGNYGYTF. The chain recombines TRBV5-1 with TRBJ1-2, with 10 bases fitting TRBD1. The V segment lost 5 bases and the J segment 2 bases; nucleotides outside the gene matches: 3. The germline V gene encodes CDR1 SGHRS and CDR2 YFSETQ. The CDR3 contains 14 residues.

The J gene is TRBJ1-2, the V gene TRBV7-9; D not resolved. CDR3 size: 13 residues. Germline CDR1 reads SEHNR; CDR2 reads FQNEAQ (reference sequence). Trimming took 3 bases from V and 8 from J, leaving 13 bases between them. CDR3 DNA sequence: TGTGCCAGCAGCTTGGAGGTAGTAAGCGGCTACACCTTC. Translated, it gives CASSLEVVSGYTF.

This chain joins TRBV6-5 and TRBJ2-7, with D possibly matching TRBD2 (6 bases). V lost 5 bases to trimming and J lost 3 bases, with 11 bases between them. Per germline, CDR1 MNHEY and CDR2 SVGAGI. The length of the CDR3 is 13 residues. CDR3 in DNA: TGTGCCAGCAGTCGCCGGGAGTACTACGAGCAGTACTTC. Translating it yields CASSRREYYEQYF.

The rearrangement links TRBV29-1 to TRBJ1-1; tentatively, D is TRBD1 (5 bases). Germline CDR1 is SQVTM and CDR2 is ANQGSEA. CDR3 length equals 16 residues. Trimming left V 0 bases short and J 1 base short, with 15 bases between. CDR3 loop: CSVEDLQGGGNTEAFF. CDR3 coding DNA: TGCAGCGTTGAAGATCTGCAGGGTGGTGGGAACACTGAAGCTTTCTTT.

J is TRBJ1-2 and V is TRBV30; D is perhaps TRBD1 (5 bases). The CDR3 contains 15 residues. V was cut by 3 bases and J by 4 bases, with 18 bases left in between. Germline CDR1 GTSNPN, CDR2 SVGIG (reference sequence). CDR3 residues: CAWSWGVPGLYGYTF. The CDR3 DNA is TGTGCCTGGAGCTGGGGGGTTCCGGGACTCTATGGCTACACCTTC.

The CDR3 nucleotides read TGTGCCAGCAGCTTATTCCAGGGGGTCTACAATGAGCAGTTCTTC. Amino acid sequence: CASSLFQGVYNEQFF. The chain recombines TRBV7-3 with TRBJ2-1, with 7 nucleotides matching TRBD1. Germline CDR1 SGHTA, CDR2 FQGTGA. The V and J ends lost 2 bases and 3 bases, in that order; junction bases with no gene match: 4. The CDR3 length is 15 residues.

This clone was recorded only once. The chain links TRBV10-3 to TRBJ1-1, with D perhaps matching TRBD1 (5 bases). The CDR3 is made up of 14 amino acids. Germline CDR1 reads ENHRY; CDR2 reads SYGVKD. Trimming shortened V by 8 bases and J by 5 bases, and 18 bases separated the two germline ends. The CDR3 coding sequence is TGTGCCATCCGATCGACTTGGGGGGATACTGAAGCTTTCTTT. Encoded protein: CAIRSTWGDTEAFF.

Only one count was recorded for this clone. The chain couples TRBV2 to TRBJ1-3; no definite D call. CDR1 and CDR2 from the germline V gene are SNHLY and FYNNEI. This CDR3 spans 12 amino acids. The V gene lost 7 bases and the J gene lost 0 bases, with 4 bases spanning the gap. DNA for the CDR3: TGTGCCAGCAAGCACTCTGGAAACACCATATATTTT. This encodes CASKHSGNTIYF. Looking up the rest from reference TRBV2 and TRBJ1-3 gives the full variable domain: EPEVTQTPSHQVTQMGQEVILRCVPISNHLYFYWYRQILGQKVEFLVSFYNNEISEKSEIFDDQFSVERPDGSNFTLKIRSTKLEDSAMYFCASKHSGNTIYFGEGSWLTVV.

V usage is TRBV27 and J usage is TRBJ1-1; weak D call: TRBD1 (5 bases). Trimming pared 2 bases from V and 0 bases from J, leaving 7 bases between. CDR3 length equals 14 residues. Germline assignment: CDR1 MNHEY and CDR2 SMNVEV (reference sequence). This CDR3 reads CASSLDSMNTEAFF. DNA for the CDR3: TGTGCCAGCAGTTTAGACAGCATGAACACTGAAGCTTTCTTT.

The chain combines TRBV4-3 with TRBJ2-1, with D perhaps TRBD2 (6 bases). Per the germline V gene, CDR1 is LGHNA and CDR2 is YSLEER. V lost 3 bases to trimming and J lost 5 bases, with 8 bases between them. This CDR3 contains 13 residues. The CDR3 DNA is TGCGCCAGCAGCCAGATAGCGGACAATGAGCAGTTCTTC. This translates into CASSQIADNEQFF.